This TCR beta chain was captured in a study of T cell responses to AZD1222 COVID-19 vaccine. Here immunoSEQ multiplex PCR was the method, and the copy in TCRdb shows in-frame clones only, minus some. The sample contains over 100,000 clones, approximately 91% of which appear only once. This clone turned up a few times. Its target is not known. General study results and limits: In the spike-specific TCR repertoire, nearly half reportedly target unmutated variant regions. Along spike, vaccine-associated CD4 TCRs were found throughout, with dominance at 160-218 and 743-854. At study baseline, merely more than 5 AZD1222 recipients were seropositive.

Germline V lookup: CDR1 MGHRA, CDR2 YSYEKL. V was pared by 4 bases and J by 3 bases, with 16 bases between. CDR3 length: 17 residues. The material sequenced was peripheral blood, taken on day 0 of AZD1222 vaccination. This chain connects TRBV4-1 to TRBJ1-6, with D possibly being TRBD1 (5 bases). The receptor's source is an adult in good health. Here the CDR3 DNA reads TGCGCCAGCAGCCCCCTGGGGGGACCTAACTATAATTCACCCCTCCACTTT. The encoded protein is CASSPLGGPNYNSPLHF.